Shown below are 18 T cell receptor beta chains from a single sample sequenced in a study of cytomegalovirus exposure and HLA in healthy donors. Primers for the PCR totalled 60 Vbeta and 13 Jbeta. The method was immunoSEQ multiplex PCR; TCRdb's version includes in-frame clones alone and lacks a portion of them. The sample comprises more than 100,000 clones, under 90% of which are singletons, and 8.8% rests with the top ten. Sequenced material: PBMCs. Receptors were obtained from a female donor in good health and CMV-seropositive.

This chain uses TRBV2 with TRBJ2-1, with 8 bases identical to TRBD1. The germline CDR1 and CDR2 sequences are SNHLY and FYNNEI. The J segment lost 8 bases and the V segment lost 9 bases, leaving 9 bases of the junction unmatched. The CDR3 consists of 13 residues. This CDR3 reads CASYSQGVDEQFF. The CDR3 bases are TGTGCCAGTTACTCACAGGGGGTCGATGAGCAGTTCTTC. Full variable domain (missing parts from reference TRBV2 and TRBJ2-1): EPEVTQTPSHQVTQMGQEVILRCVPISNHLYFYWYRQILGQKVEFLVSFYNNEISEKSEIFDDQFSVERPDGSNFTLKIRSTKLEDSAMYFCASYSQGVDEQFFGPGTRLTVL.

V and J are TRBV2 and TRBJ1-2; 7 bases match TRBD1. CDR1 is SNHLY and CDR2 is FYNNEI in the germline V gene. The V segment lost 5 bases and the J segment 3 bases; nucleotides outside the gene matches: 3. The CDR3 covers 13 residues. CDR3 loop: CASSRDSDYGYTF. The CDR3 DNA reads TGTGCCAGCAGTCGGGACAGCGACTATGGCTACACCTTC. Full variable domain (missing parts from reference TRBV2 and TRBJ1-2): EPEVTQTPSHQVTQMGQEVILRCVPISNHLYFYWYRQILGQKVEFLVSFYNNEISEKSEIFDDQFSVERPDGSNFTLKIRSTKLEDSAMYFCASSRDSDYGYTFGSGTRLTVV.

The rearrangement links TRBV5-1 to TRBJ1-1; perhaps TRBD1 as D (5 bases). Germline loops: CDR1 SGHRS, CDR2 YFSETQ. V shed 2 bases and J shed 2 bases, with 13 bases lying between them. The CDR3 is made up of 15 amino acids. Written as DNA, the CDR3 is TGCGCCAGCAGCTTCGAGGGACTCAGTAACACTGAAGCTTTCTTT. Amino acids: CASSFEGLSNTEAFF.

The genes are TRBV5-4 and TRBJ1-2; a possible D gene is TRBD1 (5 bases). The CDR3 sequence is 13 residues long. The germline gives CDR1 SGHNT, CDR2 YYREEE (reference sequence). V was pared by 2 bases and J by 6 bases, with 11 bases between. CDR3 coding DNA: TGTGCCAGCAGCTTCGGGGGAAGCCATGGCTACACCTTC. It codes for CASSFGGSHGYTF.

The J gene is TRBJ2-3, the V gene TRBV6-5; D might be TRBD2 (6 bases). The CDR3 has 14 residues. From germline, CDR1 is MNHEY and CDR2 SVGAGI. V was cut by 6 bases and J by 0 bases, with 10 bases left in between. The CDR3 nucleotides read TGTGCCAGCAGAACGGGACTGAGCACAGATACGCAGTATTTT. Its protein product is CASRTGLSTDTQYF.

The chain links TRBV6-5 to TRBJ1-4; no firm D call. The germline gives CDR1 MNHEY, CDR2 SVGAGI. The CDR3 has 13 residues. The CDR3: CAGVGSANEKLFF. As DNA, the CDR3 is TGTGCAGGAGTCGGATCCGCTAATGAAAAACTGTTTTTT.

The chain recombines TRBV5-8 with TRBJ1-5; D ambiguous. This CDR3 region has 11 residues. V lost 0 bases and J 11 bases, leaving 6 bases between the germline ends. CDR1 SGHTS and CDR2 YDEGEE come from the germline V gene. The CDR3 DNA reads as TGTGCCAGCAGCTTGGCCACGGCCCAGCATTTT. Translating it yields CASSLATAQHF.

The chain carries TRBV6-6 and TRBJ1-1, with D possibly TRBD1 on 5 matching bases. The CDR3 contains 16 residues. V lost 2 bases and J lost 3, with 16 bases in between. CDR1 is MNHNY and CDR2 is SVGAGI in the germline V gene (reference sequence). Here the CDR3 reads CASSYAKGRHDTEAFF. Here the CDR3 DNA reads TGTGCCAGCAGTTACGCAAAGGGGCGGCACGACACTGAAGCTTTCTTT.

The rearrangement joins TRBV7-9 to TRBJ2-1; perhaps TRBD2 as D (5 bases). V was trimmed by 6 bases and J by 5 bases, leaving 14 bases between them. Germline lookup yields CDR1 SEHNR and CDR2 FQNEAQ (reference sequence). There are 14 residues in the CDR3. Here the CDR3 reads CASSPGITNNEQFF. CDR3 DNA: TGTGCCAGCAGTCCCGGGATTACCAACAATGAGCAGTTCTTC.

V and J are TRBV12-5 and TRBJ1-1; D unclear. CDR3 length: 16 residues. Germline CDR1 LGHNT, CDR2 FRNRAP. V was pared by 4 bases and J by 0 bases, with 15 bases between. Here the CDR3 reads CASGSTARLMNTEAFF. The DNA for the CDR3 is TGTGCTAGTGGTTCCACAGCTAGACTAATGAACACTGAAGCTTTCTTT.

The CDR3 coding sequence is TGTGCCAGCAGCTCAGCGGGGGGAGATACGCAGTATTTT. Its protein is CASSSAGGDTQYF. The chain joins TRBV7-9 to TRBJ2-3, with 9 bases lining up with TRBD2. CDR3 length: 13 residues. Germline values: CDR1 SEHNR, CDR2 FQNEAQ (reference sequence). Losses at the gene ends were 4 bases for V and 5 bases for J; bases not matched to a gene: 1.

This sequence joins TRBV5-1 and TRBJ2-5; weak D call: TRBD2 (6 bases). V was shortened by 6 bases and J by 4 bases, with 19 bases between the two germline ends. Germline assignment: CDR1 SGHRS and CDR2 YFSETQ. CDR3 size: 15 residues. The CDR3 reads CASKVGGNSGETQYF. The CDR3, as DNA: TGCGCCAGCAAGGTGGGGGGAAATAGTGGAGAGACCCAGTACTTC.

The chain carries TRBV5-6 and TRBJ1-1, with D possibly matching TRBD1 (5 bases). The V and J ends lost 8 bases and 0 bases respectively, with 14 bases between them. The CDR3 runs to 14 residues. Germline CDR1 reads SGHDT; CDR2 reads YYEEEE. CDR3 sequence reads: CASWRDGLNTEAFF. CDR3 DNA sequence: TGTGCCAGTTGGAGGGACGGACTGAACACTGAAGCTTTCTTT.

The chain carries TRBV13 and TRBJ1-3; a possible D gene is TRBD1 (5 bases). Germline CDR1 is PRHDT and CDR2 is FYEKMQ (reference sequence). The V end was cut by 4 bases, the J end by 5 bases, with 9 bases between. The CDR3 spans 13 residues. This CDR3 is CASSSRDRNTIYF. The CDR3 DNA is TGTGCCAGCAGCTCCAGGGATAGAAACACCATATATTTT. The variable domain in full, with the rest retrieved from reference TRBV13 and TRBJ1-3, is AAGVIQSPRHLIKEKRETATLKCYPIPRHDTVYWYQQGPGQDPQFLISFYEKMQSDKGSIPDRFSAQQFSDYHSELNMSSLELGDSALYFCASSSRDRNTIYFGEGSWLTVV.

The chain joins TRBV7-8 to TRBJ1-5; D remains ambiguous. This CDR3 is built from 16 residues. Germline values: CDR1 SGHVS, CDR2 FQNEAQ. The V and J ends lost 2 bases and 2 bases respectively, with 13 bases between them. CDR3 loop: CASSLLVQAGNQPQHF. The CDR3 region has the DNA TGTGCCAGCAGCTTACTGGTGCAAGCGGGCAATCAGCCCCAGCATTTT.

The CDR3 nucleotides are TGCGCCAGCAGCTTCCGTGGGAGGATGGACACTGAAGCTTTCTTT. Its translation is CASSFRGRMDTEAFF. This chain links TRBV5-1 with TRBJ1-1; no definite D call. V was pared by 2 bases and J by 3 bases, with 14 bases between. The germline V gene has CDR1 SGHRS and CDR2 YFSETQ. CDR3 length equals 15 residues. The whole variable domain, remainder taken from reference TRBV5-1 and TRBJ1-1, is KAGVTQTPRYLIKTRGQQVTLSCSPISGHRSVSWYQQTPGQGLQFLFEYFSETQRNKGNFPGRFSGRQFSNSRSEMNVSTLELGDSALYLCASSFRGRMDTEAFFGQGTRLTVV.

The rearrangement joins TRBV14 to TRBJ2-5; 9 nucleotides align to TRBD1. In germline, CDR1 is SGHDN, CDR2 FVKESK. The length of the CDR3 is 18 residues. With V trimmed by 5 bases and J by 5 bases, 18 bases remained unmatched. This CDR3 is CASSSLPFGTGKGETQYF. DNA for the CDR3: TGTGCCAGCAGCTCTCTCCCGTTCGGGACAGGGAAGGGCGAGACCCAGTACTTC.

CDR3 DNA: TGTGCCAGCTCCAGGGGGGACAATCAGCCCCAGCATTTT. Its protein product is CASSRGDNQPQHF. The chain carries TRBV18 and TRBJ1-5; 7 positions match TRBD1. J was trimmed by 3 bases and V by 6 bases; bases with no gene match: 2. Germline-derived CDR1 and CDR2 are KGHSH and LQKENI. The CDR3 spans 13 residues.